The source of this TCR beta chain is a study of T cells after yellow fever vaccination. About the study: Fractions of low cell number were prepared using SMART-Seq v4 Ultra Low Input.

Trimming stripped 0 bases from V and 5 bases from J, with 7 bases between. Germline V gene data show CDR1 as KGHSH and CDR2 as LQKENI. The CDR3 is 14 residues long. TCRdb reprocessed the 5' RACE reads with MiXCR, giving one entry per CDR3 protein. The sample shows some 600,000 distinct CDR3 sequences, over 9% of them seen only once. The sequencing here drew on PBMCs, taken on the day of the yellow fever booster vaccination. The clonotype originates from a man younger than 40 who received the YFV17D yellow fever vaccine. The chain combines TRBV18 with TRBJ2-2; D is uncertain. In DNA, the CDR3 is TGTGCCAGCTCACCACCGGTGGAAACCGGGGAGCTGTTTTTT. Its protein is CASSPPVETGELFF.